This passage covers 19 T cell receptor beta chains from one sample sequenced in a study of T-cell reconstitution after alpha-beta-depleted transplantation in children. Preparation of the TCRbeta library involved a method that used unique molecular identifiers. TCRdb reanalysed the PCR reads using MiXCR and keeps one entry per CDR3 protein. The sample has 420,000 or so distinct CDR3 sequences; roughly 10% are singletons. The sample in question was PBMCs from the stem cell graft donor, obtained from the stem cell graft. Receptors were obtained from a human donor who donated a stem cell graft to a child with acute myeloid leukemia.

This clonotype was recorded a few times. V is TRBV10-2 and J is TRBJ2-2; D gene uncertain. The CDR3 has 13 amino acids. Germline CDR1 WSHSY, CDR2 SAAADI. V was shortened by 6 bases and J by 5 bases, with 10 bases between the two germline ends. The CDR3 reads CASRALRTGELFF. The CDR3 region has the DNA TGCGCCAGCAGGGCCTTAAGGACCGGGGAGCTGTTTTTT.

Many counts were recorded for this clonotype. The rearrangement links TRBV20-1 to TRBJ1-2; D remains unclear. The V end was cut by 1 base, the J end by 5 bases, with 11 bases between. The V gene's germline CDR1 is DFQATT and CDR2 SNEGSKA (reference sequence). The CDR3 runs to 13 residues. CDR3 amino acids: CSARVGGPYGYTF. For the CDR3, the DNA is TGCAGTGCTAGAGTTGGCGGACCGTATGGCTACACCTTC.

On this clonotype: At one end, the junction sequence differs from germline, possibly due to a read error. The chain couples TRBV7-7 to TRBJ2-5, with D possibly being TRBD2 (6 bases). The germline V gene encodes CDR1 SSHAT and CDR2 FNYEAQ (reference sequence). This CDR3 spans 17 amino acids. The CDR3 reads CASSLPLNTAGGETQYF. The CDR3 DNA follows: TGTGCTAGCAGCCTTCCCCTAAATACGGCCGGGGGTGAGACCCAGTACTTC.

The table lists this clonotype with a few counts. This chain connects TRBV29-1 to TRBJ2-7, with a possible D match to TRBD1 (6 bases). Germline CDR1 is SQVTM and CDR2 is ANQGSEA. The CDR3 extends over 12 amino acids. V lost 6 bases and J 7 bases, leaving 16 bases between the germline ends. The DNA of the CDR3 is TGCAGCGTCGCTGGGACACCTTCTGAGCAGTACTTC. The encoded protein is CSVAGTPSEQYF.

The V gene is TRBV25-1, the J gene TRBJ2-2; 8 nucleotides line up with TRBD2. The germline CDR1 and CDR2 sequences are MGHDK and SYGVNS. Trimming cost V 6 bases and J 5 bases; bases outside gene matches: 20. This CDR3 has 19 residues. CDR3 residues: CASSKGQGTGTRGTGELFF. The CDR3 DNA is TGTGCCAGCAGCAAAGGGCAGGGAACCGGGACTAGAGGTACCGGGGAGCTGTTTTTT.

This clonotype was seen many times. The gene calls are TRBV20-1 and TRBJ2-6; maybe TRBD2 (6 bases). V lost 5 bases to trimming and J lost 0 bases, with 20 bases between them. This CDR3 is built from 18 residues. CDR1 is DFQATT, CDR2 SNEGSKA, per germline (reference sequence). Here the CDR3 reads CSAGGQGTSPSGANVLTF. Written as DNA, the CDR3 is TGCAGTGCTGGGGGTCAAGGGACTTCTCCCTCTGGGGCCAACGTCCTGACTTTC.

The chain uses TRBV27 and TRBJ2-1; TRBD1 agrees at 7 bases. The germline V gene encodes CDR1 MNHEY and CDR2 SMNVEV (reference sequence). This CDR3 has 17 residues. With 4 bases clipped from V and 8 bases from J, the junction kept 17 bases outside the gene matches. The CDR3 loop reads CASSSLQGKLGIDEQFF. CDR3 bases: TGTGCCAGCAGTTCATTACAGGGGAAATTGGGTATAGATGAGCAGTTCTTC.

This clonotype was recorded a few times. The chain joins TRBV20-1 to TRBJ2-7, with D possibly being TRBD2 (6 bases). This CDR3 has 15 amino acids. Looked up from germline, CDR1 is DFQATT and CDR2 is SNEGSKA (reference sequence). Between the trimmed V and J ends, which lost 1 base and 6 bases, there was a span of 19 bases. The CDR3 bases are TGCAGTGCTAGAGGGGGCGGGACCGTCCGGGCCGAGCAGTACTTC. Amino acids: CSARGGGTVRAEQYF.

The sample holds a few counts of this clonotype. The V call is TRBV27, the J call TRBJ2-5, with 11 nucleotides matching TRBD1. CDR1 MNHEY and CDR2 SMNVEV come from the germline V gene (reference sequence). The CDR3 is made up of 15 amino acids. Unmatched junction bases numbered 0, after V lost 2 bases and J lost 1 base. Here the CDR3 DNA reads TGTGCCAGCAGTTTAGGACAGGGGGCCCAAGAGACCCAGTACTTC. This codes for CASSLGQGAQETQYF.

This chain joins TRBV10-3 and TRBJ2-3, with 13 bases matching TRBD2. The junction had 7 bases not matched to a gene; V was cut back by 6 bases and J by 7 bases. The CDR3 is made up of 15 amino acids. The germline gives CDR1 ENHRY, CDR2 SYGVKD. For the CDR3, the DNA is TGTGCCATCAGCGGACTAGCGGGAGTAGTACATACGCAGTATTTT. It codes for CAISGLAGVVHTQYF.

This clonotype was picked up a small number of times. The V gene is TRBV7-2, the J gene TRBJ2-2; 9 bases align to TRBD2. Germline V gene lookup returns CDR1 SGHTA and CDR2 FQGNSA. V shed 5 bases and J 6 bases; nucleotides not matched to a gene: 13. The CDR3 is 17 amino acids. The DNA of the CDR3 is TGTGCCAGCAGCCACACGCGGGGGGGCAGTAACGCCGGGGAGCTGTTTTTT. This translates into CASSHTRGGSNAGELFF.

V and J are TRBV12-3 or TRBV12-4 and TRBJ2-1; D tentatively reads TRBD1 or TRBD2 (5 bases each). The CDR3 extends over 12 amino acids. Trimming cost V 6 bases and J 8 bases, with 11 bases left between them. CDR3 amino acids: CASRGPRDEQFF. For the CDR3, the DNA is TGTGCCAGCAGGGGGCCGAGGGATGAGCAGTTCTTC.

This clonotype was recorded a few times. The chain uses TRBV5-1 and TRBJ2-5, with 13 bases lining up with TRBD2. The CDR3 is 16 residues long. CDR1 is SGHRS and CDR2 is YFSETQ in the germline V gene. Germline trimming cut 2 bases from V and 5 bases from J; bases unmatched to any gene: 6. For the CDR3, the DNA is TGCGCCAGCAGCTTCGGACTAGCGGGAGCGGGCGAGACCCAGTACTTC. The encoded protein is CASSFGLAGAGETQYF.

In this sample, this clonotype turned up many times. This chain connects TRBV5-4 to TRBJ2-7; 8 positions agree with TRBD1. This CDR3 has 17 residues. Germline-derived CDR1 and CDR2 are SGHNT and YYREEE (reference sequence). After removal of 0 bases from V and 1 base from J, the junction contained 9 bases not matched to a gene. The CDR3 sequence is CASSLDFGQGHSYEQYV. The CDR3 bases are TGTGCCAGCAGCTTGGATTTCGGACAGGGACATTCCTACGAGCAGTACGTC.

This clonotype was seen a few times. CDR3 loop: CASSYPTGIAKNIQYF. The DNA of the CDR3 is TGTGCCAGCAGTTACCCGACAGGCATAGCCAAAAACATTCAGTACTTC. The chain recombines TRBV6-5 with TRBJ2-4; maybe TRBD1 (6 bases). Germline V gene lookup returns CDR1 MNHEY and CDR2 SVGAGI. The length of the CDR3 is 16 residues. V gave up 2 bases and J gave up 0 bases, with 11 bases separating them.

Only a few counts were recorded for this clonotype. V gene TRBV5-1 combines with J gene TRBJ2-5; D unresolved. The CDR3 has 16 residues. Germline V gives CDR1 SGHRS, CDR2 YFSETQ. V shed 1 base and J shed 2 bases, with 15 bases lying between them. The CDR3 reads CASSLNSVVGQETQYF. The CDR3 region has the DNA TGCGCCAGCAGCTTGAACTCTGTGGTAGGACAAGAGACCCAGTACTTC.

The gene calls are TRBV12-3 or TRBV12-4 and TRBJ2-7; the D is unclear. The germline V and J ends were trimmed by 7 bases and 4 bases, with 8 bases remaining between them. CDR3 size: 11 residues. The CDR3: CASKRQYEQYF. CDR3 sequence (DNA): TGTGCCAGCAAGCGACAATACGAGCAGTACTTC.

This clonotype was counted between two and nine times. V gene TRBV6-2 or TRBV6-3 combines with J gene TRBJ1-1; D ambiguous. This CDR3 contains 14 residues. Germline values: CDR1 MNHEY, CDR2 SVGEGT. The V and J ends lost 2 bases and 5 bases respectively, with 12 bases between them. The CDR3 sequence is CASSYALTGTEAFF. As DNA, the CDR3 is TGTGCCAGCAGTTACGCATTAACGGGAACTGAAGCTTTCTTT.

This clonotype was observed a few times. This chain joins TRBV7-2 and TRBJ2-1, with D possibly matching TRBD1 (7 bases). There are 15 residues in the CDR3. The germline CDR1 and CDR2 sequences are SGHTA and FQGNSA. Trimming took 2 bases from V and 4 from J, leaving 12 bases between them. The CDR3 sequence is CASSLRRDRYNEQFF. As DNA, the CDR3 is TGTGCCAGCAGCTTAAGGCGGGACAGATACAATGAGCAGTTCTTC.